This T cell receptor beta chain was found in a study of T cell clonality in common variable immunodeficiency. The study, taken as a whole, reports: Fewer deletions and N-nucleotide insertions were reportedly seen in common variable immunodeficiency TCR beta sequences. What drives increased CVID clonality needs T cell subpopulation sequencing. Shared TCRbeta clones were fewer between CVID subjects than controls.

The CDR3 is 13 amino acids. V shed 6 bases and J 5 bases; nucleotides not matched to a gene: 5. The germline gives CDR1 SNHLY, CDR2 FYNNEI. Assay used: immunoSEQ multiplex PCR; TCRdb lists only in-frame clones, some missing. Captured here are roughly 23,000 clones, none seen once; the top ten comprise approximately 8.9%. No CVID subject was ill or on immunomodulatory drugs when sampled. Heparinized whole blood, about 5 to 9 ml, came from each donor. This clone has only a few counts. No antigen is known for it. The read terminates 3 residues ahead of where the CDR3 ends, so the germline J gene completes it.

V usage is TRBV2 and J usage is TRBJ2-5; 8 nucleotides match TRBD1. This TCR was sampled from a human donor with common variable immunodeficiency. The sample taken for sequencing was peripheral blood mononuclear cells. The part of the CDR3 DNA that was read is TGTGCCAGCAGGGCCAGGGGGCAGGAGACC. Protein sequence: CASRARGQET. The whole CDR3 protein is CASRARGQETQYF.